The 6 T cell receptor beta chains in this list originate from one sample, sequenced in a study of cytomegalovirus exposure and HLA in healthy donors. It was with 60 Vbeta and 13 Jbeta primers that the PCR ran. Libraries were prepared by immunoSEQ multiplex PCR; TCRdb keeps only in-frame clonotypes and omits some of them. The table lists some 200,000 clones, about 80% of them singletons. The specimen sequenced was PBMCs. These receptors all stem from a girl aged 5-17 years in good health and CMV-seronegative.

This clone showed up just a few times. The chain couples TRBV28 to TRBJ1-1; a weak D match, TRBD1 (5 bases). CDR3 length: 20 amino acids. The germline V and J ends were trimmed by 6 bases and 0 bases, with 29 bases remaining between them. Germline-derived CDR1 and CDR2 are MDHEN and SYDVKM. DNA for the CDR3: TGTGCCAGCAGCCATATTTCATGGTCTCCGACAGAATTCATGAACACTGAAGCTTTCTTT. Translated: CASSHISWSPTEFMNTEAFF.

This clone was observed a handful of times. V is TRBV6-1 and J is TRBJ2-7; D gene ambiguous. The CDR3 extends over 15 amino acids. The V end lost 7 bases, the J end lost 4 bases, and 20 bases lay between the germline ends. From germline, CDR1 is MNHNS and CDR2 SASEGT. The CDR3 is CASTPSGSGRYEQYF. CDR3 coding DNA: TGTGCCAGCACCCCATCCGGGTCCGGTAGATACGAGCAGTACTTC.

The V gene is TRBV9, the J gene TRBJ1-1; 7 bases align to TRBD1. The junction had 5 bases not matched to a gene; V was cut back by 0 bases and J by 6 bases. The CDR3 runs to 14 residues. Germline CDR1 is SGDLS and CDR2 is YYNGEE. CDR3 DNA: TGTGCCAGCAGCGTAGGCCCCACAGGGGCTGAAGCTTTCTTT. Protein sequence: CASSVGPTGAEAFF.

This clone was seen more than once but under ten times. This rearrangement joins TRBV6-5 to TRBJ1-2; 9 nucleotides align to TRBD1. The trim removed 6 bases at V and 4 bases at J, leaving 0 bases unmatched. Germline-derived CDR1 and CDR2 are MNHEY and SVGAGI. The CDR3 is 12 amino acids. The CDR3 protein is CASRDRGYGYTF. DNA of the CDR3: TGTGCCAGCAGGGACAGGGGCTATGGCTACACCTTC.

The genes are TRBV30 and TRBJ2-7; 9 positions agree with TRBD2. From germline, CDR1 is GTSNPN and CDR2 SVGIG (reference sequence). This CDR3 is 14 amino acids long. V was pared by 5 bases and J by 2 bases, with 7 bases of the junction left unmatched. The DNA for the CDR3 is TGTGCCTGGTCGGGACTAGCTACCGCCTACGAGCAGTACTTC. Amino acid sequence: CAWSGLATAYEQYF.

The rearrangement links TRBV28 to TRBJ2-1; 7 nucleotides line up with TRBD2. Germline V gene lookup returns CDR1 MDHEN and CDR2 SYDVKM. After removal of 5 bases from V and 1 base from J, the junction contained 8 bases not matched to a gene. The CDR3 runs to 16 residues. The CDR3 is CASSPQHGGSYNEQFF. The CDR3 coding sequence is TGTGCCAGCAGTCCCCAACACGGGGGGTCCTACAATGAGCAGTTCTTC.